The 32 T cell receptor beta chains in this list originate from one sample, sequenced in a study of control samples from healthy donors and cancer patients. Assay: immunoSEQ multiplex PCR; the TCRdb copy retains only in-frame clones and omits some. Of fewer than 60,000 clones listed, roughly 96% are singletons. The sequencing input was blood. These receptors all stem from a man between 25 and 39 years old in good health.

This clone was seen once. This chain joins TRBV27 and TRBJ1-2, with a weak D call TRBD1 (5 bases). V was cut by 8 bases and J by 7 bases, with 14 bases left in between. The CDR3 consists of 12 residues. CDR1 MNHEY and CDR2 SMNVEV come from the germline V gene (reference sequence). The CDR3 here is CASGGFGSGYTF. The CDR3 DNA reads TGTGCCAGCGGGGGGTTCGGGAGTGGCTACACCTTC.

This clone appeared once. This CDR3 is CASSFQAYNEQFF. As DNA, the CDR3 is TGTGCCAGCAGTTTTCAGGCCTACAATGAGCAGTTCTTC. The rearrangement joins TRBV28 to TRBJ2-1; no firm D call. The CDR3 runs to 13 residues. From germline, CDR1 is MDHEN and CDR2 SYDVKM. V was cut by 3 bases and J by 2 bases, with 5 bases left in between.

The chain has TRBV2 and TRBJ1-1, with 8 bases matching TRBD1. Per the germline V gene, CDR1 is SNHLY and CDR2 is FYNNEI. V lost 6 bases, J lost 0 bases, and 6 bases stayed unmatched. The CDR3 loop spans 15 amino acids. The CDR3 bases are TGTGCCAGCAGGGGTAGGACAGGGATGAACACTGAAGCTTTCTTT. Translation gives CASRGRTGMNTEAFF.

The chain is built from TRBV10-2 and TRBJ2-1; 9 bases agree with TRBD2. Germline V gene sequence: CDR1 WSHSY, CDR2 SAAADI. With 7 bases clipped from V and 5 bases from J, the junction kept 15 bases outside the gene matches. CDR3 length equals 17 residues. The CDR3 region is CASIREGAGGPNNEQFF. CDR3 sequence (DNA): TGCGCCAGCATAAGAGAGGGGGCGGGAGGGCCGAACAATGAGCAGTTCTTC.

The chain links TRBV7-9 to TRBJ2-2; D call uncertain. This CDR3 is built from 13 residues. CDR1 is SEHNR and CDR2 is FQNEAQ in the germline V gene (reference sequence). The V end lost 3 bases, the J end lost 4 bases, and 6 bases lay between the germline ends. CDR3 amino acids: CASSFRITGELFF. In nucleotides, the CDR3 is TGTGCCAGCAGCTTTAGGATCACCGGGGAGCTGTTTTTT.

The CDR3 here is CASSESPRGSPLHF. In DNA form, the CDR3 reads TGCGCCAGCAGTGAGTCCCCTAGGGGTTCACCCCTCCACTTT. This rearrangement joins TRBV10-2 to TRBJ1-6, with D possibly TRBD1 on 5 matching bases. V gave up 0 bases and J gave up 9 bases, with 9 bases separating them. The germline V gene has CDR1 WSHSY and CDR2 SAAADI. The length of the CDR3 is 14 residues.

The chain joins TRBV30 to TRBJ1-2; D remains unclear. The CDR3 is 11 amino acids. The germline V gene has CDR1 GTSNPN and CDR2 SVGIG (reference sequence). V was cut by 4 bases and J by 4 bases, with 7 bases left in between. The DNA of the CDR3 is TGTGCCTGGACGCGGGGCTATGGCTACACCTTC. This sequence encodes CAWTRGYGYTF.

V gene TRBV7-2 combines with J gene TRBJ1-6; D remains ambiguous. The germline V and J ends were trimmed by 5 bases and 5 bases, with 10 bases remaining between them. Germline CDR1 reads SGHTA; CDR2 reads FQGNSA. The CDR3 length is 14 residues. CDR3 protein: CASSPGGHNSPLHF. The CDR3 nucleotides are TGTGCCAGCAGCCCAGGAGGACATAATTCACCCCTCCACTTT.

The genes are TRBV27 and TRBJ1-4, with unresolved D. The CDR3 consists of 18 residues. The germline gives CDR1 MNHEY, CDR2 SMNVEV (reference sequence). Trimming took 1 base from V and 0 from J, leaving 15 bases between them. The CDR3 sequence: CASSLYRIGGATNEKLFF. The CDR3, as DNA: TGTGCCAGCAGTTTATACCGTATTGGCGGGGCAACTAATGAAAAACTGTTTTTT.

The V gene is TRBV2, the J gene TRBJ2-1, with 10 nucleotides matching TRBD2. Germline-derived CDR1 and CDR2 are SNHLY and FYNNEI. V was pared by 4 bases and J by 0 bases, with 3 bases of the junction left unmatched. This CDR3 contains 16 residues. In DNA, the CDR3 is TGTGCCAGCAGTGGACTAGCGGGTTTCTCCTACAATGAGCAGTTCTTC. Protein product: CASSGLAGFSYNEQFF.

The chain employs TRBV11-2 and TRBJ1-5; TRBD1 aligns across 8 bases. V trimming: 2 bases; J trimming: 5 bases; junction bases outside the gene matches: 5. This CDR3 contains 15 residues. CDR1 is SGHAT, CDR2 FQNNGV, per germline. CDR3 coding DNA: TGTGCCAGCAGCTTATCCGGACAGGGACATCAGCCCCAGCATTTT. It specifies CASSLSGQGHQPQHF.

The chain combines TRBV2 with TRBJ1-1; tentatively, D is TRBD1 (5 bases). From germline, CDR1 is SNHLY and CDR2 FYNNEI. The CDR3 consists of 15 residues. Trimming left V 6 bases short and J 0 bases short, with 14 bases between. CDR3 amino acids: CASRGGFGLNTEAFF. CDR3 DNA: TGTGCCAGCAGGGGGGGGTTTGGGCTGAACACTGAAGCTTTCTTT.

V and J are TRBV7-9 and TRBJ2-2; D call uncertain. The V end was cut by 1 base, the J end by 7 bases, with 10 bases between. The CDR3 is made up of 14 amino acids. Germline lookup yields CDR1 SEHNR and CDR2 FQNEAQ (reference sequence). In nucleotides, the CDR3 is TGTGCCAGCAGCTTAGGTTCGGACCTCGGGGAGCTGTTTTTT. This translates into CASSLGSDLGELFF.

The table lists this clone with a count of one. V gene TRBV4-1 combines with J gene TRBJ1-6; tentatively, D is TRBD1 (5 bases). The CDR3 totals 16 residues. The germline gives CDR1 MGHRA, CDR2 YSYEKL. V was cut by 1 base and J by 7 bases, with 14 bases left in between. Written as DNA, the CDR3 is TGCGCCAGCAGCCAAGGGCTCGGACACCAGAATTCACCCCTCCACTTT. This sequence encodes CASSQGLGHQNSPLHF.

The DNA for the CDR3 is TGTGCCAGCAAGCTGGAGAGCGTCTCCTACGCCAAAAACATTCAGTACTTC. Its translation is CASKLESVSYAKNIQYF. The chain has TRBV2 and TRBJ2-4; no firm D call. This CDR3 spans 17 amino acids. Trimming pared 7 bases from V and 1 base from J, leaving 20 bases between. CDR1 and CDR2 (germline): SNHLY, FYNNEI.

This chain connects TRBV5-1 to TRBJ1-6; no clear D gene. CDR3 size: 15 residues. The ends were cut back, 1 base at V and 9 bases at J, with 14 bases in the middle. Per the germline V gene, CDR1 is SGHRS and CDR2 is YFSETQ. This CDR3 reads CASSLISGVGSPLHF. The CDR3 DNA reads as TGCGCCAGCAGCTTGATATCCGGTGTTGGTTCACCCCTCCACTTT.

The chain carries TRBV5-6 and TRBJ2-3, with 8 bases matching TRBD1. Per the germline V gene, CDR1 is SGHDT and CDR2 is YYEEEE. V lost 2 bases, J lost 5 bases, and 10 bases stayed unmatched. The CDR3 length is 16 residues. DNA for the CDR3: TGTGCCAGCAGCTTTAAGGGCAGGGGGCTTCAAGATACGCAGTATTTT. Its protein product is CASSFKGRGLQDTQYF.

The chain recombines TRBV7-2 with TRBJ2-1; D might be TRBD1 or TRBD2, each matching 6 bases. V was pared by 3 bases and J by 7 bases, with 16 bases between. The CDR3 consists of 15 residues. The germline CDR1 and CDR2 sequences are SGHTA and FQGNSA. The CDR3 region is CASSLSSVQGNEQFF. CDR3 nucleotide sequence: TGTGCCAGCAGCTTGTCTAGCGTCCAGGGGAATGAGCAGTTCTTC.

The J gene is TRBJ2-3, the V gene TRBV28; possible D gene TRBD1, 5 bases. Germline V lookup: CDR1 MDHEN, CDR2 SYDVKM. The V end was cut by 3 bases, the J end by 4 bases, with 11 bases between. This CDR3 region has 14 residues. Written as DNA, the CDR3 is TGTGCCAGCAGTTTTAGGGGTACCGCAGATACGCAGTATTTT. Translated: CASSFRGTADTQYF.

The V call is TRBV29-1, the J call TRBJ1-2; D not resolved. The length of the CDR3 is 13 residues. Germline V CDR1 and CDR2: SQVTM, ANQGSEA. V was shortened by 6 bases and J by 4 bases, with 15 bases between the two germline ends. CDR3 in DNA: TGCAGCGTGGAGGAAGGTGGAAGCTATGGCTACACCTTC. It specifies CSVEEGGSYGYTF.

The V call is TRBV5-1, the J call TRBJ2-7, with 11 bases that match TRBD2. Trimming cost V 0 bases and J 2 bases; bases outside gene matches: 4. The germline V gene has CDR1 SGHRS and CDR2 YFSETQ. The CDR3 has 16 amino acids. The CDR3 protein is CASSLGLAGPPYEQYF. In nucleotides, the CDR3 is TGCGCCAGCAGCTTGGGACTAGCGGGACCACCCTACGAGCAGTACTTC.

J is TRBJ2-1 and V is TRBV28, with TRBD1 matching over 7 bases. With V trimmed by 6 bases and J by 2 bases, 13 bases remained unmatched. Germline CDR1 is MDHEN and CDR2 is SYDVKM. The CDR3 runs 17 residues. The CDR3 region is CASRPTPDRPPYNEQFF. CDR3 coding DNA: TGTGCCAGCAGGCCAACCCCGGACAGGCCGCCCTACAATGAGCAGTTCTTC.

The V and J genes are TRBV3-1 (or the pseudogene TRBV3-2) and TRBJ1-3; D possibly corresponds to TRBD1 (5 bases). Germline CDR1 LGHDT, CDR2 YNNKEL (reference sequence). The ends were cut back, 4 bases at V and 5 bases at J, with 18 bases in the middle. There are 16 residues in the CDR3. Here the CDR3 DNA reads TGTGCCAGCAGCCTGCCCCGGGACGGTGGAAGAAACACCATATATTTT. Translated, it gives CASSLPRDGGRNTIYF.

V gene TRBV5-1 combines with J gene TRBJ2-1; 8 bases fit TRBD1. The CDR3 spans 15 residues. Germline V gene data show CDR1 as SGHRS and CDR2 as YFSETQ. V dropped 4 bases and J dropped 6; count of bases not matched to a gene: 9. The CDR3 spells CASSPSGGAGNEQFF. The CDR3, as DNA: TGCGCCAGCAGCCCCTCAGGGGGCGCAGGCAATGAGCAGTTCTTC.

The chain has TRBV9 and TRBJ1-1; D gene unclear. Germline V gives CDR1 SGDLS, CDR2 YYNGEE. Deletions cut 4 bases from V and 1 base from J, with 20 bases between. The CDR3 sequence is 17 residues long. CDR3 sequence reads: CASSPQDGSNTNTEAFF. The DNA for the CDR3 is TGTGCCAGCAGCCCCCAGGACGGCTCTAATACGAACACTGAAGCTTTCTTT.

V usage is TRBV28 and J usage is TRBJ2-3; TRBD2 aligns across 10 bases. Germline V gene data show CDR1 as MDHEN and CDR2 as SYDVKM. CDR3 length equals 15 residues. V shed 0 bases, J shed 5 bases, and the junction held 2 bases outside the gene matches. The CDR3 bases are TGTGCCAGCAGTTTATGGGCTAGCGGGGGAGATACGCAGTATTTT. This gives the protein CASSLWASGGDTQYF.

The chain has TRBV23-1 and TRBJ1-1; tentative D call: TRBD1 (5 bases). TRBV23-1 is given ORF status, its function remaining uncertain. The CDR3 is 16 amino acids. Trimming took 4 bases from V and 3 from J, leaving 18 bases between them. The CDR3 sequence is CASSRSIRDDDTEAFF. In DNA, the CDR3 is TGCGCCAGCAGTCGGTCGATCAGGGACGATGACACTGAAGCTTTCTTT.

In this sample, this clone turned up once. V and J are TRBV7-6 and TRBJ2-2, with 9 bases matching TRBD2. Germline-derived CDR1 and CDR2 are SGHVS and FNYEAQ. This CDR3 is built from 15 residues. Trimming at V came to 1 base and at J to 4 bases, leaving 1 base not matched to a gene. CDR3 region: CASSLELAGTGELFF. CDR3 DNA: TGTGCCAGCAGCTTAGAACTAGCGGGCACCGGGGAGCTGTTTTTT.

The J gene is TRBJ2-1, the V gene TRBV6-2 or TRBV6-3, with 7 bases identical to TRBD2. The germline CDR1 and CDR2 sequences are MNHEY and SVGEGT. The CDR3 spans 15 residues. The V segment lost 2 bases and the J segment 4 bases; nucleotides outside the gene matches: 5. This CDR3 reads CASSYASGPYNEQFF. CDR3 DNA: TGTGCCAGCAGTTACGCTAGCGGACCTTACAATGAGCAGTTCTTC.

The rearrangement links TRBV19 to TRBJ1-5; no clear D. Between the trimmed V and J ends, which lost 3 bases and 3 bases, there was a span of 6 bases. Germline CDR1 and CDR2: LNHDA and SQIVND (reference sequence). CDR3 size: 13 residues. The CDR3 DNA reads TGTGCCAGTAGTATTACGGCCAATCAGCCCCAGCATTTT. It is translated as CASSITANQPQHF.

The chain carries TRBV5-1 and TRBJ2-2; 9 positions agree with TRBD1. CDR1 is SGHRS, CDR2 YFSETQ, per germline. This CDR3 comprises 16 residues. The ends lost 1 base at V and 5 bases at J; junction bases unmatched: 6. The CDR3: CASSLNLDRGTGELFF. CDR3 sequence (DNA): TGCGCCAGCAGCTTGAACCTGGACAGGGGAACCGGGGAGCTGTTTTTT.

The chain carries TRBV6-1 and TRBJ2-3; no definite D call. The germline V and J ends were trimmed by 1 base and 0 bases, with 11 bases remaining between them. The CDR3 sequence is 16 residues long. The V gene's germline CDR1 is MNHNS and CDR2 SASEGT. CDR3 protein: CASSEGSPPSTDTQYF. The CDR3 nucleotides read TGTGCCAGCAGTGAAGGTAGCCCCCCTAGCACAGATACGCAGTATTTT.